This entry describes one T cell receptor beta chain. TCRdb re-called the 5' RACE reads and shows each CDR3 protein once, DNA omitted. This table holds about 550,000 distinct CDR3 sequences. This CDR3 spans 11 amino acids. Germline-derived CDR1 and CDR2 are LGHDT and YNNKEL (reference sequence). This sample is part of a study of T cells expressing NK-cell markers. The TCR originated in a man between 18 and 35 years old in good health. Sequencing was carried out using blood T cells: a sorted CD56 or NKG2C T cell subset, CD4+ or CD8+ T cells, or bulk PBMC T cells (not recorded which). The V gene is TRBV3-1, the J gene TRBJ2-1. The CDR3 sequence is CASSQDGEQFF.